The 13 T cell receptor beta chains in this list originate from one sample, sequenced in a study of PD-1 blockade in classical Hodgkin lymphoma. Time point meaning: cycle 4 day 1 (C4D1), after around six weeks of nivolumab. All the patients suffered relapse after autologous stem cell transplantation, and brentuximab vedotin exposure differed. Using immunoSEQ multiplex PCR, the repertoire was profiled, and TCRdb retains in-frame clones only, with some absent. Of more than 40,000 clones in the sample, about 77% were seen once. Material: peripheral blood mononuclear cells (PBMCs), obtained before the fourth cycle of nivolumab. The receptors were sampled from a human donor with classical Hodgkin lymphoma.

The J gene is TRBJ1-2, the V gene TRBV30; the match to TRBD1 covers 9 bases. There are 15 residues in the CDR3. V was pared by 2 bases and J by 8 bases, with 12 bases of the junction left unmatched. The germline CDR1 and CDR2 sequences are GTSNPN and SVGIG (reference sequence). The CDR3 region has the DNA TGTGCCTGGAGTCCACCGGACAGGGGCTTAGGGGGCTACACCTTC. This sequence encodes CAWSPPDRGLGGYTF.

V gene TRBV27 combines with J gene TRBJ1-6; no clear D. The germline V gene encodes CDR1 MNHEY and CDR2 SMNVEV (reference sequence). This CDR3 region has 13 residues. V shed 4 bases and J shed 6 bases, with 7 bases lying between them. The CDR3 sequence is CASSSVSNSPLHF. The CDR3 DNA is TGTGCCAGCAGTTCGGTCTCTAATTCACCCCTCCACTTT.

This clone was detected only once. This chain connects TRBV6-5 to TRBJ1-2; 10 nucleotides match TRBD1. CDR1 and CDR2 from the germline V gene are MNHEY and SVGAGI. The CDR3 loop spans 15 amino acids. V lost 6 bases and J lost 4; bases outside the gene matches: 8. As DNA, the CDR3 is TGTGCCAGCAGAGCCGGGACAGGGGAAGGCTATGGCTACACCTTC. It is translated as CASRAGTGEGYGYTF.

This clone appeared a single time. The CDR3 sequence is CASSFRGGEGGYTF. Written as DNA, the CDR3 is TGTGCCAGCAGTTTCCGCGGCGGGGAAGGGGGCTACACCTTC. The gene calls are TRBV7-2 and TRBJ1-2; no reliable D call. The germline V and J ends were trimmed by 6 bases and 8 bases, with 19 bases remaining between them. The CDR3 length is 14 residues. Germline CDR1 is SGHTA and CDR2 is FQGNSA.

The chain is built from TRBV6-5 and TRBJ1-1, with a weak D call TRBD1 (6 bases). The CDR3 length is 14 residues. V was trimmed by 8 bases and J by 4 bases, leaving 17 bases between them. Germline-derived CDR1 and CDR2 are MNHEY and SVGAGI. Written as DNA, the CDR3 is TGTGCCAGCGAGGTGGGGGGCAGGAGCACTGAAGCTTTCTTT. Residues: CASEVGGRSTEAFF.

V is TRBV10-3 and J is TRBJ2-1; a possible D gene is TRBD1 (5 bases). Germline-derived CDR1 and CDR2 are ENHRY and SYGVKD. This CDR3 is 16 amino acids long. The ends were cut back, 0 bases at V and 1 base at J, with 10 bases in the middle. The CDR3 region is CAISESNRGSYNEQFF. The CDR3 DNA follows: TGTGCCATCAGTGAGTCGAATAGGGGTTCCTACAATGAGCAGTTCTTC.

The V call is TRBV29-1, the J call TRBJ2-7, with D maybe TRBD1 (6 bases). Germline CDR1 reads SQVTM; CDR2 reads ANQGSEA. The V end lost 4 bases, the J end lost 5 bases, and 15 bases lay between the germline ends. The CDR3 has 13 amino acids. CDR3 coding DNA: TGCAGCGTTGCTCGACAGGAATCGAACGAGCAGTACTTC. It translates to CSVARQESNEQYF.

The chain is built from TRBV19 and TRBJ2-6; D is perhaps TRBD1 (5 bases). Germline V lookup: CDR1 LNHDA, CDR2 SQIVND (reference sequence). The CDR3 totals 16 residues. Trimming stripped 3 bases from V and 0 bases from J, with 9 bases between. The CDR3 here is CASSMGQRSGANVLTF. Here the CDR3 DNA reads TGTGCCAGTAGTATGGGGCAGCGCTCTGGGGCCAACGTCCTGACTTTC.

The V call is TRBV19, the J call TRBJ2-7; 7 nucleotides match TRBD1. There are 15 residues in the CDR3. Per the germline V gene, CDR1 is LNHDA and CDR2 is SQIVND (reference sequence). Germline trimming cut 4 bases from V and 1 base from J; bases unmatched to any gene: 7. The CDR3 loop reads CASSTADRDSYEQYF. CDR3 bases: TGTGCCAGTAGTACTGCAGACAGGGATTCCTACGAGCAGTACTTC.

This chain uses TRBV27 with TRBJ1-2; TRBD1 matches 9 bases. This CDR3 has 15 amino acids. The germline V gene has CDR1 MNHEY and CDR2 SMNVEV (reference sequence). Unmatched junction bases numbered 10, after V lost 6 bases and J lost 5 bases. This CDR3 is CASRPRDREWYGYTF. DNA of the CDR3: TGTGCCAGCAGGCCCCGGGACAGGGAATGGTATGGCTACACCTTC.

This chain joins TRBV7-6 and TRBJ1-1; 9 nucleotides line up with TRBD1. This CDR3 comprises 16 residues. The junction had 10 bases not matched to a gene; V was cut back by 5 bases and J by 3 bases. Germline CDR1 and CDR2: SGHVS and FNYEAQ. DNA of the CDR3: TGTGCCAGCAGCCGTCCCGGGACAGGGTTGGACACTGAAGCTTTCTTT. This encodes CASSRPGTGLDTEAFF. The full variable domain, with the rest looked up from reference TRBV7-6 and TRBJ1-1, is GAGVSQSPRYKVTKRGQDVALRCDPISGHVSLYWYRQALGQGPEFLTYFNYEAQQDKSGLPNDRFSAERPEGSISTLTIQRTEQRDSAMYRCASSRPGTGLDTEAFFGQGTRLTVV.

The chain recombines TRBV28 with TRBJ1-2; D is perhaps TRBD1 (6 bases). This CDR3 region has 13 residues. CDR1 and CDR2 (germline): MDHEN, SYDVKM. V dropped 5 bases and J dropped 2 bases, with 9 bases sitting between them. The CDR3 region is CASSGTGNYGYTF. The CDR3 nucleotides read TGTGCCAGCAGTGGCACAGGGAACTATGGCTACACCTTC.

The chain employs TRBV5-1 and TRBJ2-5; 7 bases agree with TRBD2. The germline V gene encodes CDR1 SGHRS and CDR2 YFSETQ. The CDR3 consists of 14 residues. Trimming at V came to 0 bases and at J to 4 bases, leaving 3 bases not matched to a gene. Here the CDR3 reads CASSLGLALETQYF. The CDR3 DNA is TGCGCCAGCAGCTTGGGACTAGCTTTAGAGACCCAGTACTTC.